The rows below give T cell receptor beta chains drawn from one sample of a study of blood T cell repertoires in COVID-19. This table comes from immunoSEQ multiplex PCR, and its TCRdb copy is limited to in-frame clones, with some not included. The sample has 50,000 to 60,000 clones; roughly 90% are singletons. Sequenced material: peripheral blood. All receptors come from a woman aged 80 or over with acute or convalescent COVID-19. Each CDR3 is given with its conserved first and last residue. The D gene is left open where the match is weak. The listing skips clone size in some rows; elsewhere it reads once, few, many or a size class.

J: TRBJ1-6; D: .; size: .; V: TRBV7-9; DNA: TGTGCCAGCAGCTACGACAGGTTTTATAATTCACCCCTCCACTTT; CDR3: CASSYDRFYNSPLHF
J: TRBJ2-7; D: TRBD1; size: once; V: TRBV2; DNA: TGTGCCAGCAGTGAAGTTAGACAGGGGGCGGCCTACGAGCAGTACTTC; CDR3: CASSEVRQGAAYEQYF
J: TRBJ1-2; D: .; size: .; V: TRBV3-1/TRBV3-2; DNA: TGTGCCAGCAGTCTAGGAGGGATCCCGACCTTC; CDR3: CASSLGGIPTF
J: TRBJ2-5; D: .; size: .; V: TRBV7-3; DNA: TGTGCCAGCAGCCCACTCCTCGGGGAGACCCAGTACTTC; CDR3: CASSPLLGETQYF
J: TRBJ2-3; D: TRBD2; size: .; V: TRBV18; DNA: TGTGCCAGCTCACCACTTAGCGGGGCTAGCACAGATACGCAGTATTTT; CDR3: CASSPLSGASTDTQYF
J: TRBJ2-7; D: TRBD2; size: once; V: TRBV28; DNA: TGTGCCAGCACCATCGGCGGTAGCGGGAGCCCCTCCTACGAGCAGTACTTC; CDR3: CASTIGGSGSPSYEQYF
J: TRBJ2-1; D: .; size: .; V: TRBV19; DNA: TGTGCCAGTAGTATAATGGCGGCCAATGAGCAGTTCTTC; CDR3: CASSIMAANEQFF
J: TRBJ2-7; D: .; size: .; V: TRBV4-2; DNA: TGTGCCAGCAGCCAAGAATTTGATTATGATGGGGCATACGAGCAGTACTTC; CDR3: CASSQEFDYDGAYEQYF
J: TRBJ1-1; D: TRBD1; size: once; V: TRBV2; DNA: TGTGCCAGCAGCGGACAGGGCCCTGAAGCTTTCTTT; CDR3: CASSGQGPEAFF
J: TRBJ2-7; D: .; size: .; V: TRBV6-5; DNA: TGTGCCAGCAGTTACTCGAGGACAGCCTACGAGCAGTACTTC; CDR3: CASSYSRTAYEQYF
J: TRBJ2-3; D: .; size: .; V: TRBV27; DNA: TGTGCCAGCAGTGCCCGGCCGGGAGATACGCAGTATTTT; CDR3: CASSARPGDTQYF
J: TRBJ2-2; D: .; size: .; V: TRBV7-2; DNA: TGTGCCAGCAGGCAGGATACAGGAAGCACCGGGGAGCTGTTTTTT; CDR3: CASRQDTGSTGELFF
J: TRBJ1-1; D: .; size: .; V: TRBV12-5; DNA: TGTGCTAGTGGTTTGGGTCAGGGCGGGAACACTGAAGCTTTCTTT; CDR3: CASGLGQGGNTEAFF
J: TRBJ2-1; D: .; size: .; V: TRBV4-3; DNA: TGCGCCAGCAGCCACGACCGGGACTTGGGCTCCTACAATGAGCAGTTCTTC; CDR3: CASSHDRDLGSYNEQFF
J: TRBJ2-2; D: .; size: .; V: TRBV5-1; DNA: TGCGCCAGCAGCCTAGAGGGCCCCACCGGGGAGCTGTTTTTT; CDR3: CASSLEGPTGELFF
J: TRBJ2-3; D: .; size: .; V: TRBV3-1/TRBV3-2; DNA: TGTGCCAGCAGCCACCTACTCGGGGCAGATACGCAGTATTTT; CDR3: CASSHLLGADTQYF
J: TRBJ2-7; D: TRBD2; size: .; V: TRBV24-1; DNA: TGTGCCACCAGTGATTTGCGCCGGCGGGAGGGGGGCTACGAGCAGTACTTC; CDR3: CATSDLRRREGGYEQYF
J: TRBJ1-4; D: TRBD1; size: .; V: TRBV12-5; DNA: TGTGCTAGTGGTAAGGGACAGAGCTCAACTAATGAAAAACTGTTTTTT; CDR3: CASGKGQSSTNEKLFF
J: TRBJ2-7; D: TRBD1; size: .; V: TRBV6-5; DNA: TGTGCCAGCAGTCCGGGGACAGGGGTCGAGCAGTACTTC; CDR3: CASSPGTGVEQYF
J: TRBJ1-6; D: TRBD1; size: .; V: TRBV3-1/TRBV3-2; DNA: TGTGCCAGCAGCCAAGGCACAGGGGTTACTAATTCACCCCTCCACTTT; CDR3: CASSQGTGVTNSPLHF
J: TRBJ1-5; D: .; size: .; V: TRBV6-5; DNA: TGTGCCAGCGCAGGGGCTAGCAATCAGCCCCAGCATTTT; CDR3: CASAGASNQPQHF
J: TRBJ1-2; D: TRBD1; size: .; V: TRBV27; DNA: TGTGCCAGCAGAACGACAGGGGGTATGGGTGGCTACACCTTC; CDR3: CASRTTGGMGGYTF
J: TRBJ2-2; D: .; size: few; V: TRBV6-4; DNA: TGTGCCAGCAGTCTCGGCGGGGAGAACACCGGGGAGCTGTTTTTT; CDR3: CASSLGGENTGELFF
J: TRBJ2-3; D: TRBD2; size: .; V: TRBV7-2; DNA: TGTGCCAGCAGCTTGTTCGGCTTAGCGGGAGGGCCTAGCACAGATACGCAGTATTTT; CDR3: CASSLFGLAGGPSTDTQYF
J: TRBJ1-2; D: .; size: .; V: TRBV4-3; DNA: TGCGCCAGCAGCCAAACCTCCCGACAGGCTATCTATGGCTACACCTTC; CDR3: CASSQTSRQAIYGYTF
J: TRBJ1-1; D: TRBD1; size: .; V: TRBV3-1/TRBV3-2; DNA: TGTGCCAGCAGCCAATCTAGGGGCTTGGACAGGGGGCGACGCGGAGCTTTCTTT; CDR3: CASSQSRGLDRGRRGAFF
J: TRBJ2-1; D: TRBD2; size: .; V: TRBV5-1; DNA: TGCGCCAGCAGCGCTAGCGGAGACCACAATGAGCAGTTCTTC; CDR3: CASSASGDHNEQFF
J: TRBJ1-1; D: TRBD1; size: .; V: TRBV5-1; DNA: TGCGCCAGCAGCAGGACAGGGTCCTTGGACACTGAAGCTTTCTTT; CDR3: CASSRTGSLDTEAFF
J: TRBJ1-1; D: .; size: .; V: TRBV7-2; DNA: TGTGCCAGCAGCCCAGTCGGTCAGGTGATGAACACTGAAGCTTTCTTT; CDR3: CASSPVGQVMNTEAFF
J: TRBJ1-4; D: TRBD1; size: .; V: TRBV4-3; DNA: TGCGCCAGCAGCCACGGACAGGGGGGTGAAAAACTGTTTTTT; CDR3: CASSHGQGGEKLFF
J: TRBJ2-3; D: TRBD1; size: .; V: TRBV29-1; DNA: TGCAGCGTGGGACAGGGAGAAAGCACAGATACGCAGTATTTT; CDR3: CSVGQGESTDTQYF
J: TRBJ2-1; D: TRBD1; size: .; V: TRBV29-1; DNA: TGCAGCGCCGACCGGGACAGTGATAAGTTCTTC; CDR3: CSADRDSDKFF
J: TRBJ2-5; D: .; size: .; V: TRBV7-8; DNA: TGTGCCAGCAGCCCCAAATCCGGGGGAAGTCCATACTTC; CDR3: CASSPKSGGSPYF
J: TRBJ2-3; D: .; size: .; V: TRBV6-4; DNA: TGTGCCAGCAGTATCCCGGAACAGGGAAACACAGATACGCAGTATTTT; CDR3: CASSIPEQGNTDTQYF
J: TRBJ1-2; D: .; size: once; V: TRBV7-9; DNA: TGTGCCAGCAGCCCTCGAGTATCTAACTATGGCTACACCTTC; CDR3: CASSPRVSNYGYTF
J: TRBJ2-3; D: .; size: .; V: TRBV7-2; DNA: TGTGCCAGCAGCTTAGGCGGCACCTCCACAGATACGCAGTATTTT; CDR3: CASSLGGTSTDTQYF
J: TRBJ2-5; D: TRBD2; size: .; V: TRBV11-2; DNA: TGTGCCAGCAGCTTGGAAGGACTAGCGGGGTTCCAAGAGACCCAGTACTTC; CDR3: CASSLEGLAGFQETQYF
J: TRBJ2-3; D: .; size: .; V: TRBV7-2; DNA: TGTGCCAGCAGCCCGATTCGGGATACGCAGTATTTT; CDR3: CASSPIRDTQYF
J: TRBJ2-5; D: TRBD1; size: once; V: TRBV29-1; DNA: TGCAGCGTGGACAGGGGGCTGAGGGAGACCCAGTACTTC; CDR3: CSVDRGLRETQYF
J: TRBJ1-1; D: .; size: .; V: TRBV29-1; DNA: TGCAGCGTCGCCACCTTGGCGGGGAACACTGAAGCTTTCTTT; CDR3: CSVATLAGNTEAFF
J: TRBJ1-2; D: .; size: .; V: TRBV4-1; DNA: TGCGCCAGCAGCCAAGAACCGCCAAACAAATATGGCTACACCTTC; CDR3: CASSQEPPNKYGYTF
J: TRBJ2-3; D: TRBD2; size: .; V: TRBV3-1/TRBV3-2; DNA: TGTGCCAGCAGCGCTCACCACAACACTAGCGGGGCCACAGATACGCAGTATTTT; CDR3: CASSAHHNTSGATDTQYF
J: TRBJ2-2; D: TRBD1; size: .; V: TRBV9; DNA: TGTGCCAGCAGCGTTGGACAGGGCGAAACGTCTGGGACCGGGGAGCTGTTTTTT; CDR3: CASSVGQGETSGTGELFF
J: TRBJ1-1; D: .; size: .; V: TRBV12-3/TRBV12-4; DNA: TGTGCCAGCACCCTTTGGGGGGACACTGAAGCTTTCTTT; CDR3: CASTLWGDTEAFF
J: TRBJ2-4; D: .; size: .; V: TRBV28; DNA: TGTGCCAGCAGTCTAACGGGGAGGGCCAAAAACATTCAGTACTTC; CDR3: CASSLTGRAKNIQYF
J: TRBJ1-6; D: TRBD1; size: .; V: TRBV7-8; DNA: TGTGCCAGCAGCCACTCAACCCGGGACAGGGTGGGTAATTCACCCCTCCACTTT; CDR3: CASSHSTRDRVGNSPLHF